This TCR beta chain came from a study of cytomegalovirus exposure and HLA in healthy donors (dated by TCRdb to 2015 to 2018). Looking at the study overall: According to a later analysis, the approximately 120 validation repertoires were produced on the same platform as the roughly 720 repertoires of the first cohort. The study aimed to test whether cataloging public T cell receptors could reveal signatures of past pathogen exposure. Besides the first cohort of around 670 subjects, a separate validation cohort made up of over a hundred different subjects was used. To predict cytomegalovirus infection status, the study combined high-throughput TCR immunosequencing, statistical association of individual TCRs with disease status, and machine learning. Overall study results and their limits: A later analysis lacked HLA typing for the validation cohort, so it scored co-occurrence in that cohort across all 120 or so repertoires. The study listed over 150 TCR beta chains as associated with cytomegalovirus. In vitro tests confirmed that a few of the cytomegalovirus-associated TCR beta chains recognize cytomegalovirus antigens. Most TCR sequences were observed very rarely across donors, whereas some public TCRs were present in many individuals. Subsequent analysis determined that TCRs grouped into clusters in the first cohort also showed a tendency toward co-occurrence across the 130 or so validation repertoires, and 94% of cluster scores exceeded 0. The authors suggested that the approach could potentially be generalized to other disease states and immunological phenotypes. In both the original and validation cohorts, the classifier was reported to diagnose cytomegalovirus status with high specificity and sensitivity.

Trimming takes 2 bases from V and 3 bases from J, and the germline ends sit 12 bases apart. The CDR3 runs 15 amino acids, cysteine and phenylalanine included. Only the CDR3 DNA is retained, 45 bases long and in frame from the first base. CDR1 and CDR2 are drawn from the germline V gene: MNHEY, SVGAGI. Comment on this clone: No antigen is known for it. No clone much larger than this one lies a single base away; base qualities are absent.

Separate from the approximately 700-subject first cohort, the validation cohort of roughly 130 subjects was the group to which the donors belonged. Libraries were constructed by the immunoSEQ multiplex PCR assay. Under the source paper's analysis protocol: A statistical classification framework was built to diagnose cytomegalovirus status from the catalog of TCR beta chain sequences. The source is immuneACCESS, and TCRdb retained only in-frame sequences with V and J called. Part of the clones is not carried over; for the studies checked, unresolved V genes explain less than half of this, and the remainder is unexplained. V and J calls and clone size are copied from that table; D and trimming were computed from the DNA. This sample holds about 130,000 clones; 89% were observed only once. 3% to 4% of the sample is held by the ten biggest clonotypes.

The material sequenced was PBMCs. The TCR originated in a man aged 25 to 45 in good health and CMV-seronegative. The chain employs TRBV6-5 and TRBJ2-3, and TRBD2 may be the D gene, going by 7 matching bases. The DNA reads as follows: TGTGCCAGCAGTTACGGGGGGGCCCAAACAGATACGCAGTATTTT. Translation gives CASSYGGAQTDTQYF.